The next 7 T cell receptor beta chains were all read from a single sample in a study of cytomegalovirus exposure and HLA in healthy donors. A multiplex PCR was run with 60 Vbeta primers and 13 Jbeta primers. Only in-frame clones appear in the TCRdb table, and some are missing; sequencing was by immunoSEQ multiplex PCR. The table records 110,000 to 150,000 clones, 65% to 80% of them present only once. The sample consisted of PBMCs. These receptors were collected from a young man in good health and CMV-seronegative.

The chain joins TRBV10-3 to TRBJ1-2; D gene uncertain. The CDR3 length is 12 residues. CDR1 and CDR2 (germline): ENHRY, SYGVKD. V was cut by 3 bases and J by 1 base, with 3 bases left in between. The CDR3 region is CAISDGNYGYTF. The CDR3 DNA sequence: TGTGCCATCAGTGACGGTAACTATGGCTACACCTTC.

Written as DNA, the CDR3 is TGTGCCAGCTCACCCCCCTGGGGTGGCGGGAGGGACCATGAGCAGTTCTTC. This encodes CASSPPWGGGRDHEQFF. V is TRBV18 and J is TRBJ2-1; 9 bases are a match to TRBD2. Trimming at V came to 3 bases and at J to 8 bases, leaving 14 bases not matched to a gene. The CDR3 sequence is 17 residues long. CDR1 is KGHSH and CDR2 is LQKENI in the germline V gene.

This clone was picked up a small number of times. This rearrangement joins TRBV6-6 to TRBJ2-7; the D gene is possibly TRBD1 (5 bases). The germline gives CDR1 MNHNY, CDR2 SVGAGI (reference sequence). The ends were cut back, 6 bases at V and 0 bases at J, with 12 bases in the middle. The CDR3 is made up of 14 amino acids. CDR3 in DNA: TGTGCCAGCAGCCGCCAGGGCAGCTCCTACGAGCAGTACTTC. This codes for CASSRQGSSYEQYF.

This rearrangement joins TRBV7-3 to TRBJ2-2; TRBD2 matches 7 bases. V gave up 3 bases and J gave up 1 base; unmatched junction bases: 17. The CDR3 runs 20 residues. Germline CDR1 is SGHTA and CDR2 is FQGTGA. CDR3 amino acids: CASSFSTLGLRGLNTGELFF. The CDR3 DNA follows: TGTGCCAGCAGCTTCTCCACCTTGGGGTTGCGGGGGTTGAACACCGGGGAGCTGTTTTTT.

The genes are TRBV12-5 and TRBJ1-3; a possible D gene is TRBD1 (6 bases). CDR3 length: 14 residues. The germline gives CDR1 LGHNT, CDR2 FRNRAP. V was trimmed by 6 bases and J by 5 bases, leaving 14 bases between them. The CDR3 DNA follows: TGTGCTAGTGGATCCGCAGGGGCTAGAAACACCATATATTTT. This translates into CASGSAGARNTIYF.

V and J are TRBV18 and TRBJ2-7; D may be TRBD1 (6 bases). The CDR3 totals 14 residues. The V end was cut by 3 bases, the J end by 1 base, with 10 bases between. Germline CDR1 and CDR2: KGHSH and LQKENI. CDR3 sequence: CASSPGTSSYEQYF. The CDR3 nucleotides are TGTGCCAGCTCACCTGGGACATCGTCCTACGAGCAGTACTTC.

In DNA form, the CDR3 reads TGTGCCTGGAGTGTAACCCCAGCGAATGAAAAACTGTTTTTT. Translating it yields CAWSVTPANEKLFF. The gene calls are TRBV30 and TRBJ1-4; no definite D call. Germline loops: CDR1 GTSNPN, CDR2 SVGIG (reference sequence). With 0 bases removed from V and 5 bases from J, the gap between germline ends came to 10 bases. The CDR3 has 14 amino acids.